Each of the 25 T cell receptor beta chains below was sequenced from the same sample in a study of T cells in Graves' hyperthyroidism and ophthalmopathy. What was amplified from RNA transcripts were TCR beta CDR3 regions. With the HTBI primer set, the TCR CDR3 went through a first round of RT-PCR. A single record per CDR3 protein comes from TCRdb applying MiXCR to the multiplex PCR reads. The table shows more than 300,000 distinct CDR3 sequences, with around 20% occurring only once. Input material: blood. Receptors were obtained from a young man with Graves' ophthalmopathy.

With respect to this clonotype: This clone may be a read error of a much larger clone one base away. The V and J genes are TRBV6-2 or TRBV6-3 and TRBJ1-5; D is undetermined. Germline CDR1 MNHEY, CDR2 SVGEGT. This CDR3 has 16 residues. The CDR3 DNA reads as TGTGCCAGCAGTTACCCGCCGCCCCGTACCAATCGGCCCCAGCATTTT. Translated, it gives CASSYPPPRTNRPQHF.

This clonotype was seen at least ten times. The CDR3 region is CASSRWPAEQYF. Here the CDR3 DNA reads TGTGCCAGCAGTCGGTGGCCGGCCGAGCAGTACTTC. The chain joins TRBV5-6 to TRBJ2-7; no clear D. V was pared by 5 bases and J by 6 bases, with 12 bases between. CDR3 length: 12 amino acids. Looked up from germline, CDR1 is SGHDT and CDR2 is YYEEEE.

This clonotype came up many times. This chain links TRBV2 with TRBJ2-2, with no clear D. The CDR3 contains 13 residues. Per germline, CDR1 SNHLY and CDR2 FYNNEI. Trimming left V 1 base short and J 6 bases short, with 6 bases between. This CDR3 is CASSEGQPGELFF. For the CDR3, the DNA is TGTGCCAGCAGTGAAGGGCAGCCCGGGGAGCTGTTTTTT.

This clonotype was detected ten times or more. V is TRBV6-1 and J is TRBJ2-6; D call uncertain. Deletions cut 1 base from V and 0 bases from J, with 4 bases between. Germline lookup yields CDR1 MNHNS and CDR2 SASEGT. The CDR3 contains 15 residues. The CDR3 loop is CASSEGTSGANVLTF. The CDR3 DNA is TGTGCCAGCAGTGAAGGTACCTCTGGGGCCAACGTCCTGACTTTC.

The chain has TRBV5-8 and TRBJ1-2, with a tentative D call TRBD1 (5 bases). From germline, CDR1 is SGHTS and CDR2 YDEGEE. CDR3 length equals 14 residues. V dropped 3 bases and J dropped 2 bases, with 11 bases sitting between them. In DNA form, the CDR3 reads TGTGCCAGCAGCTCTATTGACAGAAACTATGGCTACACCTTC. Protein sequence: CASSSIDRNYGYTF.

This chain connects TRBV3-1 to TRBJ2-3; TRBD1 might be the D (5 bases). V gave up 8 bases and J gave up 6 bases, with 15 bases separating them. Germline assignment: CDR1 LGHDT and CDR2 YNNKEL (reference sequence). This CDR3 is built from 13 residues. The CDR3 DNA reads TGTGCCAGCGAACAGGCAGGTTGGGATACGCAGTATTTT. It specifies CASEQAGWDTQYF.

The J gene is TRBJ1-2, the V gene TRBV27, with a weak D call TRBD1 (5 bases). Germline CDR1 is MNHEY and CDR2 is SMNVEV (reference sequence). Trimming removed 8 bases from V and 0 bases from J, with 13 bases in between. The CDR3 consists of 14 residues. DNA for the CDR3: TGTGCCAGCCGCCCAGGGTTAGCTAACTATGGCTACACCTTC. Amino acids: CASRPGLANYGYTF.

This clonotype was seen a handful of times. This chain joins TRBV20-1 and TRBJ2-2, with D possibly matching TRBD2 (7 bases). This CDR3 is 17 amino acids long. Trimming cost V 1 base and J 4 bases, with 19 bases left between them. From germline, CDR1 is DFQATT and CDR2 SNEGSKA (reference sequence). Written as DNA, the CDR3 is TGCAGTGCTAGAGTGCAGGTCGGCGGGGGCTCCACCGGGGAGCTGTTTTTT. Protein sequence: CSARVQVGGGSTGELFF.

This clonotype was detected many times. This chain connects TRBV5-1 to TRBJ1-2, with D possibly being TRBD1 (6 bases). V dropped 4 bases and J dropped 6 bases, with 13 bases sitting between them. The CDR3 has 13 amino acids. CDR1 SGHRS and CDR2 YFSETQ come from the germline V gene. CDR3 amino acids: CASSPLGGHGYTF. The CDR3 DNA reads as TGCGCCAGCAGCCCCCTTGGGGGCCATGGCTACACCTTC. The entire variable domain, with the rest obtained from reference TRBV5-1 and TRBJ1-2, is as follows: KAGVTQTPRYLIKTRGQQVTLSCSPISGHRSVSWYQQTPGQGLQFLFEYFSETQRNKGNFPGRFSGRQFSNSRSEMNVSTLELGDSALYLCASSPLGGHGYTFGSGTRLTVV.

In this sample, this clonotype turned up a few times. This chain connects TRBV7-3 to TRBJ1-2; TRBD1 agrees at 12 bases. V was clipped by 2 bases and J by 7 bases; unmatched bases: 5. This CDR3 comprises 15 residues. CDR1 is SGHTA, CDR2 FQGTGA, per germline. The DNA for the CDR3 is TGTGCCAGCAGCTTAGGGACAGGGGGCATCGGTGGCTACACCTTC. Protein product: CASSLGTGGIGGYTF.

In this sample, this clonotype turned up many times. V usage is TRBV28 and J usage is TRBJ1-5; no clear D. The length of the CDR3 is 13 residues. The V end lost 5 bases, the J end lost 0 bases, and 5 bases lay between the germline ends. Germline assignment: CDR1 MDHEN and CDR2 SYDVKM. CDR3: CASSPDSNQPQHF. In DNA, the CDR3 is TGTGCCAGCAGTCCAGATAGCAATCAGCCCCAGCATTTT. The variable domain in full, with the rest retrieved from reference TRBV28 and TRBJ1-5, is DVKVTQSSRYLVKRTGEKVFLECVQDMDHENMFWYRQDPGLGLRLIYFSYDVKMKEKGDIPEGYSVSREKKERFSLILESASTNQTSMYLCASSPDSNQPQHFGDGTRLSIL.

This clonotype was detected many times. This chain connects TRBV5-6 to TRBJ1-4; D is unresolved. This CDR3 is 11 amino acids long. Looked up from germline, CDR1 is SGHDT and CDR2 is YYEEEE. Trimming took 2 bases from V and 11 from J, leaving 7 bases between them. CDR3 in amino acids: CASSFRGKLFF. The CDR3 bases are TGTGCCAGCAGCTTCAGAGGGAAACTGTTTTTT.

This clonotype came up a few times. A much larger clonotype is one base distant, so this may be a read error. The CDR3 here is CASNQDREGYEQYF. The CDR3 coding sequence is TGTGCCAGCAATCAGGACAGGGAGGGCTACGAGCAGTACTTC. V usage is TRBV28 and J usage is TRBJ2-7; possibly TRBD1 for D (8 bases). V was cut by 7 bases and J by 3 bases, with 16 bases left in between. The CDR3 is 14 residues long. Germline V gene sequence: CDR1 MDHEN, CDR2 SYDVKM.

This rearrangement joins TRBV19 to TRBJ1-5; D is uncertain. The length of the CDR3 is 17 residues. Germline V gene lookup returns CDR1 LNHDA and CDR2 SQIVND (reference sequence). V was clipped by 4 bases and J by 0 bases, with 16 bases between them. The CDR3 nucleotides read TGTGCCAGTAGTAGCGGATACATGGTATATAGCAATCAGCCCCAGCATTTT. It codes for CASSSGYMVYSNQPQHF.

This clonotype has a handful of counts. This rearrangement joins TRBV7-3 to TRBJ2-2, with TRBD1 matching over 8 bases. Germline trimming cut 5 bases from V and 0 bases from J; bases unmatched to any gene: 8. Per germline, CDR1 SGHTA and CDR2 FQGTGA. The CDR3 is 17 amino acids. This CDR3 is CASSQFAGGANTGELFF. The CDR3 DNA is TGTGCCAGCAGCCAATTCGCAGGGGGCGCGAACACCGGGGAGCTGTTTTTT.

The J gene is TRBJ1-1, the V gene TRBV27; D is unclear. Trimming removed 0 bases at V and 4 bases at J, with 3 bases between. This CDR3 is built from 12 residues. Germline assignment: CDR1 MNHEY and CDR2 SMNVEV (reference sequence). The CDR3 here is CASSLSSTEAFF. Written as DNA, the CDR3 is TGTGCCAGCAGTTTATCGAGCACTGAAGCTTTCTTT.

This clonotype was seen at least ten times. This chain uses TRBV12-3 or TRBV12-4 with TRBJ2-2, with D possibly being TRBD1 (7 bases). The CDR3 totals 15 residues. Trimming took off 7 bases at V and 4 bases at J, with 16 bases between the two ends. The CDR3, as DNA: TGTGCCAGCACCCTTCCGGAGGGGGCCACCGGGGAGCTGTTTTTT. Translated: CASTLPEGATGELFF.

This clonotype was counted only a few times. The chain recombines TRBV19 with TRBJ2-5; 10 nucleotides agree with TRBD2. V shed 3 bases, J shed 1 base, and the junction held 2 bases outside the gene matches. The CDR3 consists of 15 residues. Germline CDR1 reads LNHDA; CDR2 reads SQIVND (reference sequence). The CDR3: CASSMASGGQETQYF. The CDR3, as DNA: TGTGCCAGTAGTATGGCTAGCGGGGGCCAAGAGACCCAGTACTTC.

The table lists this clonotype with a few counts. A clone one base away is much larger, so this may be a read error. The rearrangement joins TRBV5-1 to TRBJ1-5, with D unclear. V lost 4 bases to trimming and J lost 13 bases, with 33 bases between them. The CDR3 runs 18 residues. Germline lookup yields CDR1 SGHRS and CDR2 YFSETQ. CDR3 region: CASSQGSTTSPDGLAQHF. In nucleotides, the CDR3 is TGCGCCAGCAGCCAAGGGAGCACGACTAGCCCGGACGGGTTAGCGCAGCATTTT. Based on the CDR3 plus reference TRBV5-1 and TRBJ1-5, the full variable domain is KAGVTQTPRYLIKTRGQQVTLSCSPISGHRSVSWYQQTPGQGLQFLFEYFSETQRNKGNFPGRFSGRQFSNSRSEMNVSTLELGDSALYLCASSQGSTTSPDGLAQHFGDGTRLSIL.

This clonotype was observed many times. The chain combines TRBV5-6 with TRBJ2-1; D is unclear. Trimming removed 4 bases at V and 10 bases at J, with 12 bases between. Per the germline V gene, CDR1 is SGHDT and CDR2 is YYEEEE. CDR3 length equals 12 residues. The CDR3 region is CASSKSGEEQFF. The CDR3 nucleotides are TGTGCCAGCAGCAAGAGTGGCGAAGAGCAGTTCTTC.

Regarding this clonotype: This may come from a read error, since a much larger clone is one base off. The chain employs TRBV7-9 and TRBJ1-1, with TRBD1 matching 7 bases. V shed 5 bases and J 9 bases; nucleotides not matched to a gene: 6. Looked up from germline, CDR1 is SEHNR and CDR2 is FQNEAQ (reference sequence). This CDR3 contains 12 residues. The CDR3 DNA sequence: TGTGCCAGCAGCGCTGGGACAGCTAAAGCTTTCTTT. Encoded protein: CASSAGTAKAFF.

This clonotype was found many times. The rearrangement joins TRBV28 to TRBJ2-3, with 8 bases lining up with TRBD2. J lost 4 bases, V lost 6 bases, and 9 bases had no gene match. The CDR3 contains 15 residues. CDR1 is MDHEN, CDR2 SYDVKM, per germline. This chain's CDR3 is CASRPDRGGPDTQYF. The CDR3 DNA follows: TGTGCCAGCAGACCTGACCGGGGGGGGCCAGATACGCAGTATTTT.

The chain joins TRBV4-2 to TRBJ1-4; D unresolved. This CDR3 region has 14 residues. Germline loops: CDR1 LGHNA, CDR2 YNFKEQ. The ends were cut back, 0 bases at V and 8 bases at J, with 10 bases in the middle. This CDR3 reads CASSQDLASEKLFF. CDR3 DNA: TGTGCCAGCAGCCAAGATCTGGCCAGCGAAAAACTGTTTTTT.

In this sample, this clonotype turned up many times. CDR3 protein: CASSLEQGSIQYF. CDR3 in DNA: TGTGCCAGCAGCTTAGAGCAGGGGAGCATTCAGTACTTC. V usage is TRBV11-3 and J usage is TRBJ2-4; a possible D gene is TRBD1 (6 bases). Germline V CDR1 and CDR2: SGHNT, YENEEA. V was cut by 0 bases and J by 9 bases, with 9 bases left in between. The CDR3 has 13 amino acids.

V is TRBV12-3 or TRBV12-4 and J is TRBJ2-3, with TRBD2 as a possible D gene (6 bases). The germline V and J ends were trimmed by 4 bases and 1 base, with 15 bases remaining between them. CDR3 size: 16 residues. For the CDR3, the DNA is TGTGCCAGCAGTTATGGGCGGGGCCGGGGCACAGATACGCAGTATTTT. It translates to CASSYGRGRGTDTQYF.